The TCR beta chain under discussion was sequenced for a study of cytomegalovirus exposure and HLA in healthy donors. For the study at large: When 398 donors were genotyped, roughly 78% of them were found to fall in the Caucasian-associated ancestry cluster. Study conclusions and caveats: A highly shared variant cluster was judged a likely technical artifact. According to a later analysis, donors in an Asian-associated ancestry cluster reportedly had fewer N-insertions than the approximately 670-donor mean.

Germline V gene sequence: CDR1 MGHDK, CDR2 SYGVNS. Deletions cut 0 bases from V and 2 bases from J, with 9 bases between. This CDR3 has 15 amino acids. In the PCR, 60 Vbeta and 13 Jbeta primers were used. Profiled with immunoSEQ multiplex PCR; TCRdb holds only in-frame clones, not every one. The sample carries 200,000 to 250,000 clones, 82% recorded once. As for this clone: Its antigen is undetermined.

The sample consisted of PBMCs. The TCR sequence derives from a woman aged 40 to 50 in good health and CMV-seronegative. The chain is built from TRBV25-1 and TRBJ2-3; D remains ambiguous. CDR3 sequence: CASSEYQDFTDTQYF. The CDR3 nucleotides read TGTGCCAGCAGTGAATACCAGGATTTCACAGATACGCAGTATTTT.